Presented here are 28 T cell receptor beta chains from one specimen sequenced in a study of human T cells and chemical hapten exposure. TCRdb redid the calling of the RACE reads with MiXCR, one entry per CDR3 protein. This table holds roughly 100,000 distinct CDR3 sequences, nearly 35% found once. Time point indicated: patch test 3, about 24 weeks after DPC sensitization. Treatment denoted: therapeutic diphenylcyclopropenone sensitization with weekly scalp DPC. Specimen: whole blood, collected in connection with sensitization to the hapten diphenylcyclopropenone (DPC). Every receptor here comes from a man aged 35-49 years with alopecia areata. Some clones in this sample may be carry-over from other donors' samples.

The gene calls are TRBV12-3 or TRBV12-4 and TRBJ1-4, with D unresolved. V was clipped by 3 bases and J by 4 bases, with 9 bases between them. The CDR3 is 14 amino acids. CDR3: CASSLSRFNEKLFF. For the CDR3, the DNA is TGTGCCAGCAGTTTGAGTCGGTTTAATGAAAAACTGTTTTTT.

The chain joins TRBV29-1 to TRBJ1-2, with D possibly TRBD1 on 5 matching bases. Germline V lookup: CDR1 SQVTM, CDR2 ANQGSEA. Trimming removed 5 bases at V and 8 bases at J, with 21 bases between. This CDR3 has 14 amino acids. In nucleotides, the CDR3 is TGCAGCGTTACAGAATCTGGGGGAACGGGCGGCTACACCTTC. Its translation is CSVTESGGTGGYTF.

The chain carries TRBV29-1 and TRBJ2-3; 15 bases are a match to TRBD2. V was clipped by 7 bases and J by 5 bases; unmatched bases: 10. Germline V gene sequence: CDR1 SQVTM, CDR2 ANQGSEA. The CDR3 extends over 16 amino acids. The CDR3 is CSAIGTSGRSGDTQYF. CDR3 nucleotide sequence: TGCAGCGCTATTGGGACTAGCGGGAGGAGTGGAGATACGCAGTATTTT.

This clonotype was seen only a few times. The V and J genes are TRBV7-2 and TRBJ2-3; TRBD1 might be the D (6 bases). CDR1 SGHTA and CDR2 FQGNSA come from the germline V gene. This CDR3 comprises 15 residues. V lost 2 bases and J lost 3, with 12 bases in between. This CDR3 is CASSLSQGRTDTQYF. DNA for the CDR3: TGTGCCAGCAGCTTATCACAGGGACGGACAGATACGCAGTATTTT.

This rearrangement joins TRBV20-1 to TRBJ2-7; TRBD1 aligns across 12 bases. Germline trimming cut 6 bases from V and 6 bases from J; bases unmatched to any gene: 6. From germline, CDR1 is DFQATT and CDR2 SNEGSKA (reference sequence). CDR3 length: 13 amino acids. The CDR3 DNA reads TGCAGTGCCGCCCGGGACAGGGGGCGCGAGCAGTACTTC. Its protein product is CSAARDRGREQYF.

This clonotype has just a few counts. This chain connects TRBV20-1 to TRBJ1-5; weak D call: TRBD1 (6 bases). This CDR3 is built from 14 residues. CDR1 is DFQATT and CDR2 is SNEGSKA in the germline V gene (reference sequence). The V and J ends lost 2 bases and 5 bases respectively, with 13 bases between them. CDR3 residues: CSARPQGIYQPQHF. The CDR3 region has the DNA TGCAGTGCTAGACCTCAGGGGATCTATCAGCCCCAGCATTTT.

The chain links TRBV5-1 to TRBJ2-3; D is possibly TRBD2 (5 bases). The CDR3 totals 17 residues. The V end lost 4 bases, the J end lost 2 bases, and 20 bases lay between the germline ends. The germline V gene encodes CDR1 SGHRS and CDR2 YFSETQ. The CDR3 is CASSPPGTTQNTDTQYF. In DNA form, the CDR3 reads TGCGCCAGCAGCCCGCCGGGAACAACCCAAAACACAGATACGCAGTATTTT. Full variable domain (outside the CDR3, taken from reference TRBV5-1 and TRBJ2-3): KAGVTQTPRYLIKTRGQQVTLSCSPISGHRSVSWYQQTPGQGLQFLFEYFSETQRNKGNFPGRFSGRQFSNSRSEMNVSTLELGDSALYLCASSPPGTTQNTDTQYFGPGTRLTVL.

The V gene is TRBV14, the J gene TRBJ2-1; D is unclear. CDR1 and CDR2 from the germline V gene are SGHDN and FVKESK. Trimming removed 4 bases from V and 4 bases from J, with 11 bases in between. The CDR3 has 14 amino acids. CDR3 sequence: CASSPGPLYNEQFF. CDR3 coding DNA: TGTGCCAGCAGCCCCGGACCCCTTTACAATGAGCAGTTCTTC.

V and J are TRBV12-5 and TRBJ2-3; D gene uncertain. The CDR3 spans 14 residues. Trimming removed 6 bases at V and 1 base at J, with 11 bases between. CDR1 and CDR2 (germline): LGHNT, FRNRAP. CDR3 sequence reads: CASGPTQGTDTQYF. Written as DNA, the CDR3 is TGTGCTAGTGGCCCGACGCAGGGCACAGATACGCAGTATTTT.

This clonotype was seen a handful of times. V gene TRBV13 combines with J gene TRBJ2-1; no clear D gene. The germline V and J ends were trimmed by 3 bases and 13 bases, with 10 bases remaining between them. Per germline, CDR1 PRHDT and CDR2 FYEKMQ (reference sequence). This CDR3 is built from 11 residues. The CDR3 sequence: CASSLDHGQFF. CDR3 sequence (DNA): TGTGCCAGCAGCTTGGATCATGGCCAGTTCTTC.

This clonotype has more than one count but fewer than ten. The J gene is TRBJ2-5, the V gene TRBV7-2, with TRBD1 matching over 7 bases. J gave up 1 base and V 4 bases, and 3 bases lay outside the gene matches. There are 14 residues in the CDR3. The germline V gene has CDR1 SGHTA and CDR2 FQGNSA. CDR3 protein: CASSSTGPQETQYF. CDR3 nucleotide sequence: TGTGCCAGCAGCTCGACAGGGCCCCAAGAGACCCAGTACTTC.

This chain uses TRBV3-1 with TRBJ1-5, with D perhaps TRBD1 (5 bases). The CDR3 contains 14 residues. V lost 1 base to trimming and J lost 1 base, with 5 bases between them. CDR1 is LGHDT and CDR2 is YNNKEL in the germline V gene (reference sequence). The CDR3 loop reads CASSQGDSNQPQHF. CDR3 nucleotide sequence: TGTGCCAGCAGCCAAGGGGACAGCAATCAGCCCCAGCATTTT.

The rearrangement uses TRBV6-2 or TRBV6-3 and TRBJ2-7, with 10 bases identical to TRBD2. CDR1 is MNHEY, CDR2 SVGEGT, per germline. Trimming took 6 bases from V and 4 from J; bases not matched to a gene: 3. The CDR3 is 13 residues long. CDR3 DNA sequence: TGTGCCAGCAGAGGGACTAGCGCATACGAGCAGTACGTC. Its protein is CASRGTSAYEQYV.

The rearrangement uses TRBV7-2 and TRBJ2-1; 10 bases line up with TRBD2. Germline CDR1 SGHTA, CDR2 FQGNSA. This CDR3 comprises 15 residues. With V trimmed by 5 bases and J by 7 bases, 8 bases remained unmatched. The CDR3 DNA follows: TGTGCCAGCAGCACCGAAAGCGGGAGGGCGAATGAGCAGTTCTTC. Translating it yields CASSTESGRANEQFF.

The sample holds a few counts of this clonotype. The chain employs TRBV29-1 and TRBJ2-3; D gene ambiguous. The CDR3 consists of 14 residues. The ends were cut back, 4 bases at V and 3 bases at J, with 14 bases in the middle. Per the germline V gene, CDR1 is SQVTM and CDR2 is ANQGSEA. CDR3 bases: TGCAGCGTTGTGGGGAAGATGCAGACAGATACGCAGTATTTT. Its translation is CSVVGKMQTDTQYF.

V is TRBV6-5 and J is TRBJ1-5; possible D gene TRBD1, 6 bases. Germline CDR1 MNHEY, CDR2 SVGAGI. V was pared by 5 bases and J by 5 bases, with 22 bases between. The CDR3 extends over 17 amino acids. The CDR3 here is CASSPIYGQGTHQPQHF. The DNA of the CDR3 is TGTGCCAGCAGTCCCATTTATGGGCAGGGGACCCATCAGCCCCAGCATTTT.

V is TRBV4-1 and J is TRBJ1-3; D not certain. CDR3 size: 16 residues. CDR1 is MGHRA, CDR2 YSYEKL, per germline. Trimming took off 1 base at V and 1 base at J, with 11 bases between the two ends. The CDR3 region is CASSQATGGSGNTIYF. DNA of the CDR3: TGCGCCAGCAGCCAAGCTACGGGCGGTTCTGGAAACACCATATATTTT.

The chain couples TRBV20-1 to TRBJ2-7; the D gene is possibly TRBD2 (7 bases). Germline values: CDR1 DFQATT, CDR2 SNEGSKA (reference sequence). With 6 bases removed from V and 7 bases from J, the gap between germline ends came to 13 bases. The length of the CDR3 is 11 residues. The CDR3 loop is CSAGGRKEQYF. Written as DNA, the CDR3 is TGCAGTGCGGGGGGGCGGAAGGAGCAGTACTTC.

This clonotype came up a few times. CDR3 residues: CSAGTDTQYF. The CDR3, as DNA: TGCAGCGCGGGCACAGATACGCAGTATTTT. The chain carries TRBV29-1 and TRBJ2-3, with D unresolved. CDR1 and CDR2 (germline): SQVTM, ANQGSEA. The CDR3 covers 10 residues. V lost 7 bases and J lost 1, with 3 bases in between.

This clonotype occurred a few times. The chain couples TRBV5-5 to TRBJ1-1; no definite D call. CDR3 length: 15 residues. V gave up 1 base and J gave up 5 bases, with 15 bases separating them. CDR1 SGHKS and CDR2 YYEKEE come from the germline V gene (reference sequence). The CDR3 here is CASSLRNALGTEAFF. The CDR3 DNA is TGTGCCAGCAGCTTGCGGAACGCTTTGGGGACTGAAGCTTTCTTT.

This clonotype has only a few counts. The chain employs TRBV9 and TRBJ2-2, with D uncertain. Germline CDR1 reads SGDLS; CDR2 reads YYNGEE. V was shortened by 0 bases and J by 3 bases, with 6 bases between the two germline ends. This CDR3 spans 14 amino acids. In DNA form, the CDR3 reads TGTGCCAGCAGCGTAGAACAGTACACCGGGGAGCTGTTTTTT. Encoded protein: CASSVEQYTGELFF.

This clonotype was detected a few times. This chain uses TRBV7-2 with TRBJ2-5, with a possible D match to TRBD1 (6 bases). Germline V lookup: CDR1 SGHTA, CDR2 FQGNSA. The CDR3 has 15 residues. Deletions cut 5 bases from V and 2 bases from J, with 15 bases between. The chain's CDR3 is CASSQFGQPQETQYF. The DNA of the CDR3 is TGTGCCAGCAGCCAATTCGGACAGCCGCAAGAGACCCAGTACTTC.

This clonotype was detected a few times. The rearrangement uses TRBV27 and TRBJ2-5; D not certain. This CDR3 spans 12 amino acids. V was clipped by 4 bases and J by 5 bases, with 8 bases between them. CDR1 is MNHEY, CDR2 SMNVEV, per germline (reference sequence). CDR3 DNA: TGTGCCAGCAGTTATACTGGGGAGACCCAGTACTTC. It is translated as CASSYTGETQYF.

Turning to this clonotype: At one end the junction does not follow the germline gene, possibly because of a read error. The chain employs TRBV6-6 and TRBJ2-7; 8 nucleotides line up with TRBD2. The CDR3 covers 13 residues. Germline-derived CDR1 and CDR2 are MNHNY and SVGAGI (reference sequence). The CDR3 nucleotides are TGTGCCAGCAGTTACTCTCTAAACGGGAGGGAATCATTC. As protein: CASSYSLNGRESF.

This chain uses TRBV12-3 or TRBV12-4 with TRBJ2-2; TRBD1 matches 7 bases. CDR3 length: 15 residues. J lost 1 base, V lost 6 bases, and 5 bases had no gene match. CDR3 region: CASSPQGVNTGELFF. The CDR3 nucleotides read TGTGCCAGCAGCCCGCAGGGGGTGAACACCGGGGAGCTGTTTTTT.

In its sample, this clonotype was seen a few times. The chain employs TRBV6-5 and TRBJ1-4; TRBD1 is a possible D gene (5 bases). The V end was cut by 2 bases, the J end by 8 bases, with 18 bases between. This CDR3 is built from 16 residues. The V gene's germline CDR1 is MNHEY and CDR2 SVGAGI. The CDR3 spells CASSYGRGHVEEKLFF. The CDR3 DNA reads as TGTGCCAGCAGTTACGGGAGGGGCCATGTAGAGGAAAAACTGTTTTTT.

The rearrangement joins TRBV7-2 to TRBJ1-5; tentative D call: TRBD1 (6 bases). Trimming removed 2 bases at V and 1 base at J, with 9 bases between. From germline, CDR1 is SGHTA and CDR2 FQGNSA. The length of the CDR3 is 15 residues. The CDR3 here is CASSLQQGSNQPQHF. The DNA for the CDR3 is TGTGCCAGCAGCTTACAACAGGGAAGCAATCAGCCCCAGCATTTT.

This sequence joins TRBV29-1 and TRBJ2-3; 10 bases map to TRBD2. Losses at the gene ends were 2 bases for V and 4 bases for J; bases not matched to a gene: 9. This CDR3 is built from 16 residues. Looked up from germline, CDR1 is SQVTM and CDR2 is ANQGSEA. DNA for the CDR3: TGCAGCGTTGAATACCCCAGCGGGAGGGGCTCAGATACGCAGTATTTT. Residues: CSVEYPSGRGSDTQYF.